This passage covers 20 T cell receptor beta chains from one sample sequenced in a study of CD8 T cells in ankylosing spondylitis. MiXCR was run by TCRdb on the 5' RACE reads, yielding one entry per CDR3 protein. The sample comprises around 220,000 distinct CDR3 sequences, about 10% of which are singletons, and roughly a fifth rests with the top ten. The sequencing input was blood, either unsorted or a sorted T cell fraction (not recorded which). The receptor set was obtained from a male donor with ankylosing spondylitis or in good health (not recorded which).

This clonotype was seen a handful of times. A single base separates this from a much larger clone, so it may be a read error. The J gene is TRBJ1-5, the V gene TRBV20-1; no reliable D call. CDR3 length equals 14 residues. From germline, CDR1 is DFQATT and CDR2 SNEGSKA (reference sequence). This chain's CDR3 is CTAVDSITGQPQHF. CDR3 sequence (DNA): TGCACTGCTGTCGACTCAATTACGGGGCAGCCCCAGCATTTT.

This clonotype was observed many times. The V call is TRBV29-1, the J call TRBJ1-1; D is undetermined. The germline V gene encodes CDR1 SQVTM and CDR2 ANQGSEA. V lost 6 bases and J lost 1, with 6 bases in between. This CDR3 spans 11 amino acids. DNA of the CDR3: TGCAGCGTCCGACAGAACACTGAAGCTTTCTTT. It codes for CSVRQNTEAFF.

The V call is TRBV29-1, the J call TRBJ2-5, with TRBD1 identical over 8 bases. CDR3 size: 14 residues. Germline CDR1 reads SQVTM; CDR2 reads ANQGSEA. V gave up 4 bases and J gave up 3 bases; unmatched junction bases: 7. The CDR3 DNA reads as TGCAGCGTTGGCAGGGGGCAAGTCAAAGAGACCCAGTACTTC. Translation: CSVGRGQVKETQYF.

On this clonotype itself: One end of the junction does not line up with germline, which may come from a read error. The gene calls are TRBV6-4 and TRBJ1-1; 9 positions agree with TRBD1. Germline V lookup: CDR1 MRHNA, CDR2 SNTAGT. CDR3 size: 18 residues. The CDR3 sequence: CAISPAYRGLGFDTEAFF. CDR3 bases: TGTGCCATCAGTCCGGCCTACAGGGGGCTCGGATTTGACACTGAAGCTTTCTTT.

In its sample, this clonotype was seen many times. The V call is TRBV18, the J call TRBJ1-2, with D perhaps matching TRBD1 (5 bases). Trimming pared 3 bases from V and 0 bases from J, leaving 20 bases between. This CDR3 spans 18 amino acids. The germline gives CDR1 KGHSH, CDR2 LQKENI. The CDR3 loop is CASSPSGDTGAANYGYTF. The CDR3 coding sequence is TGTGCCAGCTCACCGAGTGGAGACACAGGAGCAGCTAACTATGGCTACACCTTC.

This clonotype has more than one count but fewer than ten. This CDR3 reads CASSLGTENYQPQHF. For the CDR3, the DNA is TGTGCCAGCAGCTTAGGAACAGAAAATTATCAGCCCCAGCATTTT. The chain joins TRBV5-5 to TRBJ1-5; no reliable D call. The CDR3 sequence is 15 residues long. With 2 bases removed from V and 5 bases from J, the gap between germline ends came to 14 bases. In germline, CDR1 is SGHKS, CDR2 YYEKEE (reference sequence).

This clonotype turned up a few times. This sequence joins TRBV9 and TRBJ2-6; the D gene is possibly TRBD1 (6 bases). Germline CDR1 is SGDLS and CDR2 is YYNGEE. The CDR3 extends over 15 amino acids. Trimming removed 2 bases from V and 3 bases from J, with 9 bases in between. The CDR3 reads CASSVRGSGANVLTF. DNA of the CDR3: TGTGCCAGCAGCGTCAGGGGAAGTGGGGCCAACGTCCTGACTTTC.

This clonotype showed up many times. The chain has TRBV7-9 and TRBJ2-2; 10 nucleotides agree with TRBD1. Trimming took 4 bases from V and 1 from J; bases not matched to a gene: 3. The CDR3 totals 16 residues. Germline CDR1 and CDR2: SEHNR and FQNEAQ (reference sequence). The CDR3 sequence is CASSSRTGGNTGELFF. Written as DNA, the CDR3 is TGTGCCAGCAGCTCCCGGACAGGGGGGAACACCGGGGAGCTGTTTTTT.

J is TRBJ2-7 and V is TRBV5-1, with TRBD1 matching 10 bases. This CDR3 contains 14 residues. Germline V gene data show CDR1 as SGHRS and CDR2 as YFSETQ. V was pared by 3 bases and J by 6 bases, with 6 bases of the junction left unmatched. DNA for the CDR3: TGCGCCAGCAGCTCTGTGGACAGGGGGGGCGAGCAGTACTTC. Translation: CASSSVDRGGEQYF.

This clonotype was recorded at least ten times. The genes are TRBV5-1 and TRBJ1-2, with a weak D call TRBD1 (5 bases). Germline lookup yields CDR1 SGHRS and CDR2 YFSETQ. CDR3 length: 17 amino acids. Deletions cut 0 bases from V and 5 bases from J, with 20 bases between. The CDR3 spells CASSLGPPGSGPYGYTF. CDR3 coding DNA: TGCGCCAGCAGCTTGGGACCCCCAGGGTCGGGACCATATGGCTACACCTTC.

This clonotype was detected many times. V gene TRBV20-1 combines with J gene TRBJ1-5, with a possible D match to TRBD1 (5 bases). V gave up 3 bases and J gave up 1 base, with 10 bases separating them. Looked up from germline, CDR1 is DFQATT and CDR2 is SNEGSKA (reference sequence). The CDR3 sequence is 14 residues long. The CDR3: CSASPGTSNQPQHF. CDR3 DNA: TGCAGTGCTAGTCCAGGGACGAGCAATCAGCCCCAGCATTTT.

The rearrangement uses TRBV3-1 and TRBJ2-1; 16 bases match TRBD2. Germline assignment: CDR1 LGHDT and CDR2 YNNKEL (reference sequence). The CDR3 is 20 residues long. With V trimmed by 0 bases and J by 10 bases, 15 bases remained unmatched. The CDR3 loop is CASSQDPGLAGGRDSVEQFF. In DNA, the CDR3 is TGTGCCAGCAGCCAAGACCCGGGACTAGCGGGGGGGCGAGACTCAGTAGAGCAGTTCTTC.

The chain uses TRBV12-3 or TRBV12-4 and TRBJ2-5; TRBD2 matches 13 bases. With 5 bases clipped from V and 5 bases from J, the junction kept 8 bases outside the gene matches. The CDR3 loop spans 16 amino acids. CDR3 in amino acids: CASSPGTSGEQETQYF. Written as DNA, the CDR3 is TGTGCCAGCAGTCCGGGGACTAGCGGGGAACAGGAGACCCAGTACTTC.

This clonotype was seen ten or more times. V usage is TRBV4-2 and J usage is TRBJ2-1, with 7 bases fitting TRBD2. From germline, CDR1 is LGHNA and CDR2 YNFKEQ. Trimming removed 3 bases from V and 1 base from J; junction bases left unmatched: 6. CDR3 size: 16 residues. The CDR3 DNA reads as TGTGCCAGCAGCCACGATGATAGCGGGTCCTACAATGAGCAGTTCTTC. Translating it yields CASSHDDSGSYNEQFF.

At least ten counts were recorded for this clonotype. This chain links TRBV5-1 with TRBJ1-6, with D unclear. The CDR3 covers 15 residues. CDR1 and CDR2 from the germline V gene are SGHRS and YFSETQ. V was cut by 3 bases and J by 6 bases, with 13 bases left in between. DNA for the CDR3: TGCGCCAGCAGCTACGAGACCGGATTTAATTCACCCCTCCACTTT. Its protein product is CASSYETGFNSPLHF.

The table lists this clonotype with many counts. The chain carries TRBV5-1 and TRBJ2-2, with a tentative D call TRBD1 (6 bases). CDR3 size: 14 residues. Germline V gene lookup returns CDR1 SGHRS and CDR2 YFSETQ. Trimming removed 4 bases from V and 6 bases from J, with 13 bases in between. CDR3 sequence (DNA): TGCGCCAGCAGCAAGACAGGATTACCCGGGGAGCTGTTTTTT. It translates to CASSKTGLPGELFF.

The gene calls are TRBV7-2 and TRBJ1-3; no reliable D call. From germline, CDR1 is SGHTA and CDR2 FQGNSA. Trimming removed 1 base from V and 0 bases from J, with 10 bases in between. The CDR3 contains 16 residues. In DNA form, the CDR3 reads TGTGCCAGCAGCTTAGGAGGCAGCAGCTCTGGAAACACCATATATTTT. The encoded protein is CASSLGGSSSGNTIYF.

This clonotype was detected many times. J is TRBJ1-2 and V is TRBV6-1, with a tentative D call TRBD1 (6 bases). CDR1 and CDR2 (germline): MNHNS, SASEGT. This CDR3 has 18 amino acids. V shed 1 base and J shed 0 bases, with 18 bases lying between them. The CDR3 loop reads CASSEDHRALYSNYGYTF. The CDR3 region has the DNA TGTGCCAGCAGTGAAGATCACAGGGCCCTATACTCTAACTATGGCTACACCTTC.

This clonotype was observed a few times. The chain carries TRBV5-1 and TRBJ2-5, with D tentatively TRBD1 (6 bases). Germline CDR1 reads SGHRS; CDR2 reads YFSETQ. V lost 4 bases and J lost 5, with 18 bases in between. The CDR3 loop spans 15 amino acids. The CDR3 spells CASSTRPQGLETQYF. CDR3 bases: TGCGCCAGCAGCACCCGTCCCCAGGGGCTGGAGACCCAGTACTTC. Drawing the rest from reference TRBV5-1 and TRBJ2-5, the complete variable domain is KAGVTQTPRYLIKTRGQQVTLSCSPISGHRSVSWYQQTPGQGLQFLFEYFSETQRNKGNFPGRFSGRQFSNSRSEMNVSTLELGDSALYLCASSTRPQGLETQYFGPGTRLLVL.

The V call is TRBV20-1, the J call TRBJ2-5; D might be TRBD2 (5 bases). Germline V lookup: CDR1 DFQATT, CDR2 SNEGSKA (reference sequence). This CDR3 region has 13 residues. Trimming cost V 3 bases and J 5 bases, with 13 bases left between them. The CDR3 loop is CSASDNSGETQYF. The CDR3 DNA reads TGCAGTGCTAGCGACAATTCGGGGGAGACCCAGTACTTC.